This passage covers 30 T cell receptor beta chains from one sample sequenced in a study of blood T cell repertoires in COVID-19. TCRdb's copy holds only in-frame clones and misses some; the assay was immunoSEQ multiplex PCR. Of a few hundred thousand clones detected, 80% to 90% appear once; the ten largest clones hold 0.95% to 1.5%. Sample: peripheral blood. These receptor sequences come from a man between 35 and 55 years old with acute or convalescent COVID-19.

The chain recombines TRBV4-3 with TRBJ1-1; D is possibly TRBD1 (6 bases). Trimming took off 0 bases at V and 0 bases at J, with 14 bases between the two ends. The CDR3 extends over 17 amino acids. Germline V gives CDR1 LGHNA, CDR2 YSLEER. The CDR3 reads CASSQDTRGQLNTEAFF. CDR3 nucleotides: TGCGCCAGCAGCCAAGATACCCGAGGACAGCTGAACACTGAAGCTTTCTTT.

V and J are TRBV5-1 and TRBJ1-1; D remains unclear. The germline gives CDR1 SGHRS, CDR2 YFSETQ. The CDR3 contains 15 residues. Trimming stripped 1 base from V and 2 bases from J, with 12 bases between. The CDR3: CASSLHGGSNTEAFF. As DNA, the CDR3 is TGCGCCAGCAGCTTGCATGGAGGGAGTAACACTGAAGCTTTCTTT.

The chain links TRBV7-2 to TRBJ2-1, with 9 bases fitting TRBD2. Unmatched junction bases numbered 15, after V lost 1 base and J lost 8 bases. The CDR3 is 18 residues long. Germline V gives CDR1 SGHTA, CDR2 FQGNSA. This CDR3 is CASSLVSGLRGGNHEQFF. For the CDR3, the DNA is TGTGCCAGCAGCTTAGTCTCTGGTTTGCGGGGGGGCAACCATGAGCAGTTCTTC.

V and J are TRBV5-6 and TRBJ1-2, with no clear D. The CDR3 contains 15 residues. V was trimmed by 9 bases and J by 3 bases, leaving 21 bases between them. Germline V gene data show CDR1 as SGHDT and CDR2 as YYEEEE. The chain's CDR3 is CATQILNRGDYGYTF. The DNA of the CDR3 is TGTGCCACCCAGATCCTAAATCGGGGAGACTATGGCTACACCTTC.

The chain employs TRBV7-9 and TRBJ2-1, with 7 bases aligning to TRBD2. J gave up 5 bases and V 4 bases, and 14 bases lay outside the gene matches. Germline V lookup: CDR1 SEHNR, CDR2 FQNEAQ (reference sequence). The CDR3 has 17 amino acids. The CDR3 DNA reads TGTGCCAGCAGCTCCCCGCCGTTCGGGGGGTACAACAATGAGCAGTTCTTC. Translating it yields CASSSPPFGGYNNEQFF.

J is TRBJ1-6 and V is TRBV7-2; D not certain. Germline V gives CDR1 SGHTA, CDR2 FQGNSA. With 4 bases removed from V and 4 bases from J, the gap between germline ends came to 14 bases. The CDR3 is 16 amino acids. Written as DNA, the CDR3 is TGTGCCAGCAGCTCGGAGCAAGCGGGTTATAATTCACCCCTCCACTTT. Protein: CASSSEQAGYNSPLHF.

The V gene is TRBV28, the J gene TRBJ2-7; D is possibly TRBD2 (6 bases). This CDR3 has 15 residues. V shed 3 bases and J shed 3 bases, with 15 bases lying between them. Per the germline V gene, CDR1 is MDHEN and CDR2 is SYDVKM. The CDR3 nucleotides read TGTGCCAGCAGTTTGCGGGACTTGGCCTTCTACGAGCAGTACTTC. This sequence encodes CASSLRDLAFYEQYF.

This clone was seen a handful of times. The chain links TRBV18 to TRBJ2-1; weak D call: TRBD2 (6 bases). CDR1 KGHSH and CDR2 LQKENI come from the germline V gene. V was pared by 3 bases and J by 3 bases, with 15 bases between. CDR3 length: 16 residues. Here the CDR3 DNA reads TGTGCCAGCTCACCCCCCGGGGGTCGCAACTACAATGAGCAGTTCTTC. Translating gives CASSPPGGRNYNEQFF. The variable domain in full, with the rest retrieved from reference TRBV18 and TRBJ2-1, is NAGVMQNPRHLVRRRGQEARLRCSPMKGHSHVYWYRQLPEEGLKFMVYLQKENIIDESGMPKERFSAEFPKEGPSILRIQQVVRGDSAAYFCASSPPGGRNYNEQFFGPGTRLTVL.

The V and J genes are TRBV6-5 and TRBJ1-1; no reliable D call. The CDR3 runs to 11 residues. V was pared by 5 bases and J by 7 bases, with 8 bases between. Germline CDR1 is MNHEY and CDR2 is SVGAGI. CDR3 DNA sequence: TGTGCCAGCAGTAGGGAGGGTGAAGCTTTCTTT. Translating it yields CASSREGEAFF.

J is TRBJ2-1 and V is TRBV6-5, with 10 bases identical to TRBD1. Germline values: CDR1 MNHEY, CDR2 SVGAGI. V was pared by 7 bases and J by 4 bases, with 7 bases of the junction left unmatched. The CDR3 is 15 amino acids. CDR3 in amino acids: CASTGGGQGYNEQFF. CDR3 sequence (DNA): TGTGCCAGCACCGGGGGGGGACAGGGGTACAATGAGCAGTTCTTC.

This clone came up once. The V call is TRBV5-4, the J call TRBJ1-2; D is unclear. Germline V gene data show CDR1 as SGHNT and CDR2 as YYREEE (reference sequence). The V gene lost 4 bases and the J gene lost 8 bases, with 15 bases spanning the gap. This CDR3 is built from 13 residues. This CDR3 is CASSPNRFRGYTF. For the CDR3, the DNA is TGTGCCAGCAGCCCGAACCGGTTTCGAGGCTACACCTTC.

The V gene is TRBV13, the J gene TRBJ1-5; possibly TRBD1 for D (6 bases). The germline V gene has CDR1 PRHDT and CDR2 FYEKMQ (reference sequence). V lost 1 base and J 9 bases, leaving 13 bases between the germline ends. The length of the CDR3 is 14 residues. CDR3 in amino acids: CASSLAARGSPQHF. Here the CDR3 DNA reads TGTGCCAGCAGCTTAGCGGCCAGGGGTTCGCCCCAGCATTTT.

The J gene is TRBJ2-2, the V gene TRBV4-1, with 7 nucleotides matching TRBD2. J gave up 4 bases and V 0 bases, and 2 bases lay outside the gene matches. CDR3 length: 15 amino acids. Germline CDR1 is MGHRA and CDR2 is YSYEKL. The DNA of the CDR3 is TGCGCCAGCAGCCAAGAAGGCGGGAGCACCGGGGAGCTGTTTTTT. Protein: CASSQEGGSTGELFF.

This clone has more than one count but fewer than ten. The chain uses TRBV29-1 and TRBJ2-1; TRBD2 agrees at 9 bases. V dropped 1 base and J dropped 6; count of bases not matched to a gene: 10. Germline V lookup: CDR1 SQVTM, CDR2 ANQGSEA. This CDR3 has 16 amino acids. CDR3 residues: CSVEVASGTLANEQFF. The CDR3 coding sequence is TGCAGCGTTGAAGTGGCTAGCGGGACTCTAGCCAATGAGCAGTTCTTC.

The chain employs TRBV6-5 and TRBJ2-7; D gene unclear. The CDR3 runs 14 residues. The V gene's germline CDR1 is MNHEY and CDR2 SVGAGI. V shed 0 bases and J shed 3 bases, with 9 bases lying between them. The CDR3 coding sequence is TGTGCCAGCAGTTACTCGATAGCTGACTACGAGCAGTACTTC. Protein sequence: CASSYSIADYEQYF.

This chain links TRBV4-1 with TRBJ2-6; TRBD1 matches 8 bases. Germline-derived CDR1 and CDR2 are MGHRA and YSYEKL. The CDR3 runs 18 residues. V gave up 1 base and J gave up 0 bases; unmatched junction bases: 5. In DNA, the CDR3 is TGCGCCAGCAGCCAAGGACAGGGGCTGAGCTCTGGGGCCAACGTCCTGACTTTC. It translates to CASSQGQGLSSGANVLTF.

The chain has TRBV27 and TRBJ2-7, with D possibly matching TRBD1 (6 bases). This CDR3 comprises 12 residues. V was pared by 9 bases and J by 7 bases, with 16 bases between. Germline V gene sequence: CDR1 MNHEY, CDR2 SMNVEV (reference sequence). The CDR3 coding sequence is TGTGCCAGTAATACAGGGTTTGGTGAGCAGTACTTC. Its protein product is CASNTGFGEQYF.

This chain connects TRBV9 to TRBJ1-3; D gene ambiguous. CDR3 length equals 16 residues. V was clipped by 2 bases and J by 1 base, with 13 bases between them. The germline V gene has CDR1 SGDLS and CDR2 YYNGEE. The CDR3: CASSVGGSGSGNTIYF. The DNA of the CDR3 is TGTGCCAGCAGCGTGGGAGGGAGTGGGTCTGGAAACACCATATATTTT.

This clone appeared a few times. This chain uses TRBV5-1 with TRBJ2-1, with 8 bases identical to TRBD2. Germline V CDR1 and CDR2: SGHRS, YFSETQ. Unmatched junction bases numbered 7, after V lost 3 bases and J lost 2 bases. The CDR3 totals 16 residues. The CDR3 loop reads CASSWRDSGTYNEQFF. The CDR3 nucleotides are TGCGCCAGCAGCTGGCGGGATAGCGGGACCTACAATGAGCAGTTCTTC.

The chain uses TRBV10-3 and TRBJ2-7; TRBD1 matches 7 bases. This CDR3 has 13 residues. Germline V gene sequence: CDR1 ENHRY, CDR2 SYGVKD. Trimming cost V 6 bases and J 3 bases; bases outside gene matches: 5. The DNA for the CDR3 is TGTGCCATCAGCGGACGGACAGGCTACGAGCAGTACTTC. It is translated as CAISGRTGYEQYF.

This rearrangement joins TRBV2 to TRBJ1-2; the D gene is possibly TRBD1 (6 bases). V was trimmed by 2 bases and J by 7 bases, leaving 14 bases between them. This CDR3 has 14 residues. In germline, CDR1 is SNHLY, CDR2 FYNNEI. The CDR3 region has the DNA TGTGCCAGCAGTGAAATTAGGTCAGGGGCTGGCTACACCTTC. It codes for CASSEIRSGAGYTF. Variable domain in full (rest from reference TRBV2 and TRBJ1-2): EPEVTQTPSHQVTQMGQEVILRCVPISNHLYFYWYRQILGQKVEFLVSFYNNEISEKSEIFDDQFSVERPDGSNFTLKIRSTKLEDSAMYFCASSEIRSGAGYTFGSGTRLTVV.

This chain connects TRBV12-3 or TRBV12-4 to TRBJ1-2, with a tentative D call TRBD1 (6 bases). This CDR3 is built from 13 residues. V lost 6 bases, J lost 8 bases, and 16 bases lay in between. CDR3 in DNA: TGTGCCAGCAGCCTCTCACAGGGTTACGGCTACACCTTC. Amino acids: CASSLSQGYGYTF.

The V call is TRBV28, the J call TRBJ2-7, with D perhaps matching TRBD2 (5 bases). CDR1 and CDR2 from the germline V gene are MDHEN and SYDVKM. V lost 7 bases and J 3 bases, leaving 16 bases between the germline ends. The length of the CDR3 is 14 residues. CDR3 sequence: CASNPPGGNYEQYF. The CDR3 nucleotides are TGTGCCAGCAACCCGCCTGGAGGAAACTACGAGCAGTACTTC.

V is TRBV12-1 and J is TRBJ1-1. TRBV12-1 is shown as a pseudogene. The CDR3 length is 15 residues. DNA of the CDR3: TGTGCCAGCAGCTTAGCGGGGGACAGGAACACTGAAGCTTTCTTT. Protein sequence: CASSLAGDRNTEAFF.

In the case of this clone: One end of the junction is discordant with germline, which a read error may explain. The chain is built from TRBV7-7 and TRBJ2-1; TRBD2 matches 13 bases. The germline V gene has CDR1 SSHAT and CDR2 FNYEAQ (reference sequence). The CDR3 length is 15 residues. The CDR3 loop reads CASSPLAGGLGEQFF. The CDR3 nucleotides are TGTGCTAGCAGCCCACTAGCGGGGGGGCTGGGTGAGCAGTTCTTC.

This rearrangement joins TRBV15 to TRBJ1-4, with 8 bases identical to TRBD1. Germline CDR1 is LNHNV and CDR2 is YYDKDF (reference sequence). With V trimmed by 4 bases and J by 6 bases, 16 bases remained unmatched. This CDR3 comprises 18 residues. The CDR3 bases are TGTGCCACCAGCAAAAGACAGGGGCCCCTTGTTGTCGATGAAAAACTGTTTTTT. This codes for CATSKRQGPLVVDEKLFF.

This clone was counted a single time. The genes are TRBV5-1 and TRBJ1-1; 7 nucleotides match TRBD1. V was pared by 0 bases and J by 11 bases, with 4 bases of the junction left unmatched. This CDR3 contains 12 residues. Germline-derived CDR1 and CDR2 are SGHRS and YFSETQ. The CDR3: CASSLAGGYAFF. For the CDR3, the DNA is TGCGCCAGCAGCTTGGCAGGGGGTTACGCTTTCTTT.

The chain couples TRBV28 to TRBJ1-5; no firm D call. Per germline, CDR1 MDHEN and CDR2 SYDVKM. The V end was cut by 8 bases, the J end by 0 bases, with 8 bases between. The CDR3 runs 13 residues. The CDR3: CASGGDSNQPQHF. DNA for the CDR3: TGTGCCAGCGGTGGAGATAGCAATCAGCCCCAGCATTTT.

The rearrangement links TRBV7-2 to TRBJ2-5; 10 bases align to TRBD2. After removal of 6 bases from V and 4 bases from J, the junction contained 5 bases not matched to a gene. The CDR3 contains 14 residues. CDR1 is SGHTA, CDR2 FQGNSA, per germline. The CDR3, as DNA: TGTGCCAGCAGGCAGCGGGGGGGCGCAGAGACCCAGTACTTC. It specifies CASRQRGGAETQYF.

For this clone: The same CDR3 arises from other DNA sequences in this sample as well. The V and J genes are TRBV6-6 and TRBJ2-1; TRBD1 agrees at 10 bases. The CDR3 consists of 14 residues. Unmatched junction bases numbered 3, after V lost 6 bases and J lost 4 bases. Germline V gene data show CDR1 as MNHNY and CDR2 as SVGAGI (reference sequence). CDR3 region: CASSRDRGYNEQFF. The CDR3, as DNA: TGTGCCAGCAGCCGGGACAGGGGTTACAATGAGCAGTTCTTC.